This passage covers 13 T cell receptor beta chains from one sample sequenced in a study of cytomegalovirus exposure and HLA in healthy donors. Using immunoSEQ multiplex PCR, the repertoire was profiled, and TCRdb retains in-frame clones only, with some absent. The data show 250,000 to 400,000 clones, approximately 91% seen once. What was sequenced was PBMCs. Every receptor here comes from a man under 40 in good health and CMV-seronegative.

Here the CDR3 DNA reads TGTGCCATCAGTGGGCCAGTTAAATACGAGCAGTACTTC. This sequence encodes CAISGPVKYEQYF. The rearrangement uses TRBV10-3 and TRBJ2-7; D ambiguous. This CDR3 contains 13 residues. Germline CDR1 ENHRY, CDR2 SYGVKD. V was trimmed by 4 bases and J by 4 bases, leaving 11 bases between them.

The chain is built from TRBV11-2 and TRBJ2-3, with 9 bases matching TRBD1. The germline V gene has CDR1 SGHAT and CDR2 FQNNGV. The length of the CDR3 is 17 residues. With 1 base clipped from V and 2 bases from J, the junction kept 7 bases outside the gene matches. CDR3 DNA: TGTGCCAGCAGCTTAGCTCATGGACAGGGGATCACAGATACGCAGTATTTT. This codes for CASSLAHGQGITDTQYF.

This rearrangement joins TRBV6-1 to TRBJ2-1; 10 bases match TRBD2. Trimming cost V 0 bases and J 4 bases; bases outside gene matches: 12. The germline gives CDR1 MNHNS, CDR2 SASEGT. This CDR3 has 19 residues. CDR3 in DNA: TGTGCCAGCAGTGAAGCGGGGATGGAGCGGGGGGGCGTATACAATGAGCAGTTCTTC. It specifies CASSEAGMERGGVYNEQFF.

V and J are TRBV4-1 and TRBJ1-1; 7 bases align to TRBD1. The CDR3 extends over 14 amino acids. Germline lookup yields CDR1 MGHRA and CDR2 YSYEKL. V dropped 4 bases and J dropped 4; count of bases not matched to a gene: 6. The CDR3 nucleotides read TGCGCCAGCAGCCCACGACAGGGCGGCACTGAAGCTTTCTTT. It is translated as CASSPRQGGTEAFF.

The chain combines TRBV18 with TRBJ2-3, with a tentative D call TRBD1 (5 bases). This CDR3 has 15 amino acids. Germline lookup yields CDR1 KGHSH and CDR2 LQKENI. Trimming took 3 bases from V and 0 from J, leaving 10 bases between them. For the CDR3, the DNA is TGTGCCAGCTCACCTGACAGATCTAGCACAGATACGCAGTATTTT. Translation: CASSPDRSSTDTQYF.

This chain joins TRBV28 and TRBJ2-3; 9 nucleotides line up with TRBD1. V dropped 0 bases and J dropped 3; count of bases not matched to a gene: 1. Germline CDR1 MDHEN, CDR2 SYDVKM. The CDR3 runs to 15 residues. The CDR3 loop is CASSLWGQGTDTQYF. The CDR3 DNA follows: TGTGCCAGCAGTTTATGGGGACAGGGAACAGATACGCAGTATTTT.

The chain couples TRBV4-3 to TRBJ1-3; TRBD1 matches 8 bases. This CDR3 comprises 13 residues. The J segment lost 8 bases and the V segment lost 4 bases, leaving 4 bases of the junction unmatched. Per the germline V gene, CDR1 is LGHNA and CDR2 is YSLEER. The CDR3 nucleotides are TGCGCCAGCAGCCCCGGACAGGGTTACACCATATATTTT. Encoded protein: CASSPGQGYTIYF.

V usage is TRBV11-2 and J usage is TRBJ1-6, with D perhaps matching TRBD1 (5 bases). The ends were cut back, 2 bases at V and 7 bases at J, with 12 bases in the middle. Per germline, CDR1 SGHAT and CDR2 FQNNGV. This CDR3 region has 15 residues. The CDR3 loop reads CASSLNAGNNSPLHF. The CDR3 bases are TGTGCCAGCAGCTTAAATGCAGGGAACAATTCACCCCTCCACTTT.

V is TRBV13 and J is TRBJ2-3; the match to TRBD2 covers 11 bases. The CDR3 spans 17 residues. The ends lost 0 bases at V and 8 bases at J; junction bases unmatched: 10. Germline loops: CDR1 PRHDT, CDR2 FYEKMQ (reference sequence). CDR3 DNA: TGTGCCAGCAGCTTAGGCCGCCTGGGTAGCGGGGGGGCTACGCAGTATTTT. This codes for CASSLGRLGSGGATQYF.

V is TRBV7-2 and J is TRBJ1-2; 8 nucleotides match TRBD1. With V trimmed by 5 bases and J by 3 bases, 8 bases remained unmatched. This CDR3 is 15 amino acids long. The V gene's germline CDR1 is SGHTA and CDR2 FQGNSA. CDR3 DNA: TGTGCCAGCAGCACCGACAGGGGTTCCTACTATGGCTACACCTTC. It is translated as CASSTDRGSYYGYTF.

The chain recombines TRBV9 with TRBJ2-5, with 10 bases lining up with TRBD1. V shed 0 bases and J 7 bases; nucleotides not matched to a gene: 9. Per germline, CDR1 SGDLS and CDR2 YYNGEE. The CDR3 spans 16 residues. The CDR3: CASSVAWGQGLGTQYF. As DNA, the CDR3 is TGTGCCAGCAGCGTAGCTTGGGGACAGGGGTTAGGGACCCAGTACTTC.

The chain links TRBV18 to TRBJ2-5; 11 bases align to TRBD1. CDR3 length: 18 residues. The junction had 13 bases not matched to a gene; V was cut back by 3 bases and J by 4 bases. Germline CDR1 KGHSH, CDR2 LQKENI. Here the CDR3 DNA reads TGTGCCAGCTCACCGTTCGTCCCCGGGACAGGGGGAGCAGAGACCCAGTACTTC. Its translation: CASSPFVPGTGGAETQYF.

The chain links TRBV9 to TRBJ2-5, with 9 bases fitting TRBD2. The CDR3 spans 15 residues. J gave up 7 bases and V 5 bases, and 12 bases lay outside the gene matches. CDR1 and CDR2 from the germline V gene are SGDLS and YYNGEE. CDR3 sequence reads: CASSVVAGAGGTQYF. CDR3 sequence (DNA): TGTGCCAGCAGTGTGGTAGCGGGGGCTGGGGGGACCCAGTACTTC. Full variable domain (missing parts from reference TRBV9 and TRBJ2-5): DSGVTQTPKHLITATGQRVTLRCSPRSGDLSVYWYQQSLDQGLQFLIQYYNGEERAKGNILERFSAQQFPDLHSELNLSSLELGDSALYFCASSVVAGAGGTQYFGPGTRLLVL.